Following are 6 T cell receptor beta chains from one sample sequenced in a study of CD8 T cells in Susac syndrome. It was with random hexamers that about 0.45 to 1 ug RNA was reverse transcribed. MiXCR, run by TCRdb on the immunoSEQ multiplex PCR reads, gives a single entry per CDR3 protein. Counted here are some 200,000 distinct CDR3 sequences, about 94% occurring once; the ten biggest clones make up more than 0.08%. Sequencing was done on a sample of CD4+ T cells from PBMCs. These receptors were collected from a human donor with Susac syndrome.

The V gene is TRBV20-1, the J gene TRBJ2-2, with 8 bases fitting TRBD1. V shed 6 bases and J 0 bases; nucleotides not matched to a gene: 9. The CDR3 covers 16 residues. Germline CDR1 and CDR2: DFQATT and SNEGSKA (reference sequence). The CDR3 reads CSARRGRGPNTGELFF. The CDR3 DNA follows: TGCAGTGCCCGTCGCGGCAGGGGGCCGAACACCGGGGAGCTGTTTTTT.

The rearrangement links TRBV5-1 to TRBJ2-3, with 7 positions matching TRBD1. There are 17 residues in the CDR3. V gave up 2 bases and J gave up 2 bases; unmatched junction bases: 11. CDR1 and CDR2 from the germline V gene are SGHRS and YFSETQ. The CDR3 coding sequence is TGCGCCAGCAGCTTCTCCCACAGGGGAGACTCCACAGATACGCAGTATTTT. Its protein product is CASSFSHRGDSTDTQYF.

This chain uses TRBV6-2 or TRBV6-3 with TRBJ2-7; the D gene is possibly TRBD1 (6 bases). The CDR3 covers 12 residues. V was shortened by 9 bases and J by 4 bases, with 13 bases between the two germline ends. CDR1 MNHEY and CDR2 SVGEGT come from the germline V gene. The CDR3 loop is CARAGTTYEQYF. CDR3 coding DNA: TGTGCCAGAGCCGGGACAACATACGAGCAGTACTTC.

The chain uses TRBV20-1 and TRBJ1-6, with a possible D match to TRBD1 (5 bases). Trimming left V 4 bases short and J 8 bases short, with 12 bases between. Germline V gene lookup returns CDR1 DFQATT and CDR2 SNEGSKA (reference sequence). The CDR3 is 13 amino acids. This CDR3 reads CSATSRGDSPLHF. CDR3 coding DNA: TGCAGTGCTACGAGTAGAGGGGATTCACCCCTCCACTTT.

The chain combines TRBV9 with TRBJ1-2; no firm D call. Trimming removed 0 bases at V and 8 bases at J, with 17 bases between. There are 15 residues in the CDR3. Per the germline V gene, CDR1 is SGDLS and CDR2 is YYNGEE. In DNA form, the CDR3 reads TGTGCCAGCAGCGTAGCTACCTGGGGAGGGCGGGGCTACACCTTC. This translates into CASSVATWGGRGYTF.

The chain carries TRBV29-1 and TRBJ1-2, with unresolved D. CDR3 size: 11 residues. Germline CDR1 is SQVTM and CDR2 is ANQGSEA. The germline V and J ends were trimmed by 4 bases and 6 bases, with 9 bases remaining between them. Here the CDR3 reads CSVGLNDGYTF. CDR3 bases: TGCAGCGTTGGACTAAACGATGGCTACACCTTC. Together with reference TRBV29-1 and TRBJ1-2, the CDR3 gives the full variable domain: SAVISQKPSRDICQRGTSLTIQCQVDSQVTMMFWYRQQPGQSLTLIATANQGSEATYESGFVIDKFPISRPNLTFSTLTVSNMSPEDSSIYLCSVGLNDGYTFGSGTRLTVV.